This entry concerns a single T cell receptor beta chain. Repertoires were generated with immunoSEQ multiplex PCR, while TCRdb's copy carries only in-frame clones and drops some. The sample gives over 2,000 clones, 21% of which show up once; more than 9.5% is in the top ten. These data come from a study of T cells in localized non-small cell lung cancer. V lost 10 bases, J lost 4 bases, and 11 bases lay in between. The CDR3 has 12 residues. Per germline, CDR1 WSHSY and CDR2 SAAADI. The chain recombines TRBV10-2 with TRBJ2-1, with D tentatively TRBD2 (6 bases). The sequence came from a woman aged 35 to 75 with stage I lung adenocarcinoma. This sample comprised normal lung tissue next to the tumor, obtained before any cancer treatment. The CDR3 nucleotides are TGCGCCATCCGGGACTCTTACAATGAGCAGTTCTTC. It yields the protein CAIRDSYNEQFF.